Below are 22 T cell receptor beta chains sequenced from a single sample in a study of vaccination and CD4 T cells after COVID-19 (dated by TCRdb to the early 2020s). Libraries were built with PCR. Sequencing took place on an Illumina iSeq 100. DNA from cultured CD4+ T cells underwent TCR sequencing with the Oncomine TCR Beta short-read assay at the Johns Hopkins FTIC core. Clones were called with MiXCR by TCRdb after fastp trimmed the public reads at Q25, and only in-frame beta chains were retained. Entries that share a CDR3 protein sequence are merged under the most common genes and DNA. This sample is represented by about 4,400 distinct CDR3 sequences; 35% to 40% of them were singletons. 56% of the sample goes to the ten largest clones. No antigen has been identified for these receptors. The sample's treatment or condition label is to be understood as: approximately 9-day PBMC culture with coronavirus spike peptide pools or control peptides (ViraFEST assay).

Sequenced here: CD4+ T cells from blood, cultured in vitro, sampled after SARS-CoV-2 vaccination. Receptor source: a human donor who had recovered from COVID-19.

The rearrangement links TRBV19 to TRBJ2-1, with D perhaps TRBD2 (7 bases). V lost 7 bases, J lost 5 bases, and 15 bases lay in between. CDR1 is LNHDA and CDR2 is SQIVND in the germline V gene (reference sequence). CDR3 length equals 14 residues. CDR3: CASIERGGNNEQFF. The CDR3 DNA is TGTGCCAGTATAGAAAGGGGGGGTAACAATGAGCAGTTCTTC.

This chain joins TRBV19 and TRBJ1-5; possible D gene TRBD1, 5 bases. V was shortened by 9 bases and J by 2 bases, with 23 bases between the two germline ends. CDR1 and CDR2 from the germline V gene are LNHDA and SQIVND (reference sequence). CDR3 length: 17 amino acids. Here the CDR3 reads CASSGTQNPLGNQPQHF. The CDR3 region has the DNA TGTGCCAGCTCCGGGACCCAAAACCCCCTGGGCAATCAGCCCCAGCATTTT.

V gene TRBV29-1 combines with J gene TRBJ2-2; D gene unclear. The germline CDR1 and CDR2 sequences are SQVTM and ANQGSEA. V was pared by 4 bases and J by 3 bases, with 9 bases between. The CDR3 contains 13 residues. The chain's CDR3 is CSVVQSYTGELFF. The CDR3 nucleotides read TGCAGCGTTGTACAGAGTTACACCGGGGAGCTGTTTTTT.

This clonotype was detected only a few times. The chain is built from TRBV7-2 and TRBJ2-3, with D maybe TRBD2 (5 bases). Germline V lookup: CDR1 SGHTA, CDR2 FQGNSA. Trimming shortened V by 3 bases and J by 0 bases, and 13 bases separated the two germline ends. The CDR3 sequence is 16 residues long. CDR3 sequence: CASSFSGSQSTDTQYF. Here the CDR3 DNA reads TGTGCCAGCAGCTTTTCTGGGAGTCAAAGCACAGATACGCAGTATTTT.

This clonotype has just a few counts. The gene calls are TRBV4-1 and TRBJ1-1; no firm D call. Germline values: CDR1 MGHRA, CDR2 YSYEKL. Trimming shortened V by 0 bases and J by 0 bases, and 14 bases separated the two germline ends. The CDR3 sequence is 17 residues long. The CDR3 sequence is CASSQEGWAAMNTEAFF. The CDR3 DNA reads TGCGCCAGCAGCCAAGAGGGGTGGGCAGCCATGAACACTGAAGCTTTCTTT.

The rearrangement uses TRBV20-1 and TRBJ2-7; TRBD2 aligns across 9 bases. The V gene's germline CDR1 is DFQATT and CDR2 SNEGSKA (reference sequence). CDR3 length equals 14 residues. The trim removed 2 bases at V and 3 bases at J, leaving 5 bases unmatched. The CDR3 DNA is TGCAGTGCTAGAAAAGCGGGAGGTTTCTACGAGCAGTACTTC. Translation: CSARKAGGFYEQYF.

The CDR3 DNA reads TGTGCCAGCAGTCTGACAGGGGCTGGAACCTACGAGCAGTACTTC. Amino acids: CASSLTGAGTYEQYF. The gene calls are TRBV6-2 or TRBV6-3 and TRBJ2-7; 8 bases are a match to TRBD1. The CDR3 is 15 amino acids. The V and J ends lost 5 bases and 2 bases, in that order; junction bases with no gene match: 8. Germline V gene data show CDR1 as MNHEY and CDR2 as SVGEGT.

The genes are TRBV2 and TRBJ2-1; D ambiguous. CDR3 length: 15 residues. The V and J ends lost 6 bases and 3 bases respectively, with 15 bases between them. Per germline, CDR1 SNHLY and CDR2 FYNNEI. The DNA of the CDR3 is TGTGCCAGCAGACCCACGTTACATGGCTACAATGAGCAGTTCTTC. Translation gives CASRPTLHGYNEQFF. Using reference TRBV2 and TRBJ2-1 for the parts outside the CDR3, the full variable domain is EPEVTQTPSHQVTQMGQEVILRCVPISNHLYFYWYRQILGQKVEFLVSFYNNEISEKSEIFDDQFSVERPDGSNFTLKIRSTKLEDSAMYFCASRPTLHGYNEQFFGPGTRLTVL.

This clonotype was observed a few times. J is TRBJ1-6 and V is TRBV20-1; unclear D gene. In germline, CDR1 is DFQATT, CDR2 SNEGSKA (reference sequence). V lost 3 bases to trimming and J lost 1 base, with 10 bases between them. The CDR3 sequence is 15 residues long. This chain's CDR3 is CSASDRESYNSPLHF. The CDR3 DNA sequence: TGCAGTGCTAGTGATCGGGAATCCTATAATTCACCCCTCCACTTT.

There are a few counts of this clonotype. The gene calls are TRBV6-1 and TRBJ1-1; a weak D match, TRBD1 (5 bases). The CDR3 is made up of 13 amino acids. V was pared by 6 bases and J by 6 bases, with 14 bases between. Germline CDR1 and CDR2: MNHNS and SASEGT. Here the CDR3 DNA reads TGTGCCAGCAGCCGTGGAGGGACCCCTGAAGCTTTCTTT. This translates into CASSRGGTPEAFF.

The V and J genes are TRBV20-1 and TRBJ2-3, with 8 bases fitting TRBD2. Germline V gene sequence: CDR1 DFQATT, CDR2 SNEGSKA (reference sequence). After removal of 5 bases from V and 6 bases from J, the junction contained 7 bases not matched to a gene. This CDR3 has 13 amino acids. CDR3 in amino acids: CSARRTSWDTQYF. The CDR3 DNA is TGCAGTGCTCGGAGGACTAGCTGGGATACGCAGTATTTT.

The chain uses TRBV6-2 or TRBV6-3 and TRBJ1-2; D is unclear. CDR3 length: 14 amino acids. V was clipped by 2 bases and J by 7 bases, with 14 bases between them. CDR1 and CDR2 (germline): MNHEY, SVGEGT. CDR3 loop: CASSYTTPRSGYTF. CDR3 bases: TGTGCCAGCAGTTACACGACTCCGAGGAGTGGCTACACCTTC.

The V and J genes are TRBV20-1 and TRBJ2-1, with D possibly being TRBD2 (7 bases). Trimming stripped 3 bases from V and 1 base from J, with 10 bases between. This CDR3 has 14 residues. Germline CDR1 reads DFQATT; CDR2 reads SNEGSKA (reference sequence). The CDR3 loop is CSASGGLSYNEQFF. In DNA, the CDR3 is TGCAGTGCTAGCGGGGGGCTTTCCTACAATGAGCAGTTCTTC.

The chain recombines TRBV7-9 with TRBJ1-3; D gene uncertain. Germline lookup yields CDR1 SEHNR and CDR2 FQNEAQ (reference sequence). The CDR3 runs 16 residues. V lost 6 bases and J 1 base, leaving 16 bases between the germline ends. The chain's CDR3 is CASRLSGQRSGNTIYF. As DNA, the CDR3 is TGTGCCAGCAGACTATCCGGGCAGCGATCTGGAAACACCATATATTTT. Full variable domain (outside the CDR3, taken from reference TRBV7-9 and TRBJ1-3): DTGVSQNPRHKITKRGQNVTFRCDPISEHNRLYWYRQTLGQGPEFLTYFQNEAQLEKSRLLSDRFSAERPKGSFSTLEIQRTEQGDSAMYLCASRLSGQRSGNTIYFGEGSWLTVV.

The V gene is TRBV27, the J gene TRBJ2-1, with D possibly TRBD1 on 6 matching bases. Deletions cut 2 bases from V and 6 bases from J, with 14 bases between. This CDR3 comprises 15 residues. Per germline, CDR1 MNHEY and CDR2 SMNVEV (reference sequence). CDR3 region: CASSLRAGTFNEQFF. CDR3 bases: TGTGCCAGCAGTTTAAGGGCAGGGACATTCAATGAGCAGTTCTTC.

The rearrangement joins TRBV19 to TRBJ1-6, with a weak D call TRBD1 (6 bases). Trimming removed 8 bases from V and 0 bases from J, with 11 bases in between. Looked up from germline, CDR1 is LNHDA and CDR2 is SQIVND (reference sequence). The CDR3 is made up of 15 amino acids. In nucleotides, the CDR3 is TGTGCCAGTCAGGACAGAAGCTCCTATAATTCACCCCTCCACTTT. The encoded protein is CASQDRSSYNSPLHF.

A few counts support this clonotype. The chain is built from TRBV28 and TRBJ2-5, with TRBD1 identical over 10 bases. The germline V gene has CDR1 MDHEN and CDR2 SYDVKM. The V segment lost 6 bases and the J segment 5 bases; nucleotides outside the gene matches: 9. This CDR3 region has 15 residues. CDR3 residues: CASSPSTGGGETQYF. The DNA for the CDR3 is TGTGCCAGCAGCCCCTCGACAGGGGGCGGCGAGACCCAGTACTTC.

In this sample, this clonotype turned up a few times. V and J are TRBV6-1 and TRBJ1-5; 7 nucleotides line up with TRBD1. V shed 6 bases, J shed 5 bases, and the junction held 10 bases outside the gene matches. The CDR3 covers 15 residues. Per germline, CDR1 MNHNS and CDR2 SASEGT. This chain's CDR3 is CASSLNRDSYQPQHF. The CDR3 DNA is TGTGCCAGCAGCCTTAACCGGGACAGCTATCAGCCCCAGCATTTT.

This rearrangement joins TRBV28 to TRBJ1-6; the D gene is possibly TRBD1 (5 bases). V lost 8 bases and J lost 12, with 20 bases in between. The CDR3 extends over 14 amino acids. Germline CDR1 is MDHEN and CDR2 is SYDVKM. The CDR3 DNA follows: TGTGCCAGCGGACCCCTGGGGGGGGGGGGACCCCTCCACTTT. It encodes CASGPLGGGGPLHF.

This clonotype was seen only a few times. The chain employs TRBV7-9 and TRBJ2-2; 7 bases map to TRBD2. The germline V gene encodes CDR1 SEHNR and CDR2 FQNEAQ (reference sequence). Germline trimming cut 1 base from V and 1 base from J; bases unmatched to any gene: 3. The CDR3 totals 16 residues. This chain's CDR3 is CASSLGGGKNTGELFF. DNA of the CDR3: TGTGCCAGCAGCTTAGGCGGGGGTAAGAACACCGGGGAGCTGTTTTTT.

This clonotype has more than one count but fewer than ten. The chain is built from TRBV27 and TRBJ2-7, with 10 nucleotides matching TRBD2. Trimming took 3 bases from V and 3 from J; bases not matched to a gene: 8. Germline V lookup: CDR1 MNHEY, CDR2 SMNVEV (reference sequence). The CDR3 has 16 residues. CDR3: CASSLMSGRGRYEQYF. DNA for the CDR3: TGTGCCAGCAGTTTGATGAGCGGGAGGGGCCGCTACGAGCAGTACTTC.

This clonotype was counted a few times. The chain recombines TRBV24-1 with TRBJ2-1; the D gene could be TRBD1 or TRBD2 (5 bases each). Germline assignment: CDR1 KGHDR and CDR2 SFDVKD. The CDR3 runs 13 residues. V dropped 3 bases and J dropped 15 bases, with 17 bases sitting between them. The CDR3 DNA reads TGTGCCACCAGTGATGCCCGGGACCAAAGGAGGTTCTTC. Its protein is CATSDARDQRRFF.